A single sample gave rise to the 32 T cell receptor beta chains below, sequenced in a study of T cell changes during pregnancy in multiple sclerosis. Only in-frame clones appear in the TCRdb table, and some are missing; sequencing was by immunoSEQ multiplex PCR. In the table there are approximately 50,000 clones, approximately 92% of which are singletons. The input for sequencing was CD4+ T cells from peripheral blood mononuclear cells, taken in the third trimester of pregnancy. The source is a female donor with multiple sclerosis, enrolled in a pregnancy study.

V usage is TRBV29-1 and J usage is TRBJ1-2, with TRBD1 as a possible D gene (5 bases). The CDR3 extends over 18 amino acids. V gave up 2 bases and J gave up 3 bases, with 25 bases separating them. Germline V gives CDR1 SQVTM, CDR2 ANQGSEA. This chain's CDR3 is CSVEPGGRFGRLDYGYTF. The CDR3 DNA reads TGCAGCGTTGAACCGGGGGGAAGATTTGGACGCTTGGACTATGGCTACACCTTC.

The chain links TRBV6-5 to TRBJ2-2, with D possibly being TRBD2 (6 bases). V was trimmed by 11 bases and J by 2 bases, leaving 18 bases between them. In germline, CDR1 is MNHEY, CDR2 SVGAGI. The CDR3 totals 15 residues. Here the CDR3 DNA reads TGTGCCGCAAGGCCGGGACTCCTAAACACCGGGGAGCTGTTTTTT. Protein sequence: CAARPGLLNTGELFF.

The chain employs TRBV5-4 and TRBJ2-7, with D perhaps matching TRBD2 (5 bases). Per germline, CDR1 SGHNT and CDR2 YYREEE (reference sequence). V lost 0 bases and J lost 5, with 12 bases in between. CDR3 length: 14 amino acids. CDR3 loop: CASSLVGGLNEQYF. DNA for the CDR3: TGTGCCAGCAGCTTGGTTGGAGGTTTAAACGAGCAGTACTTC.

This chain links TRBV14 with TRBJ2-1; 8 bases are shared with TRBD2. V trimming: 4 bases; J trimming: 0 bases; junction bases outside the gene matches: 8. The CDR3 length is 17 residues. CDR1 and CDR2 (germline): SGHDN, FVKESK. The CDR3, as DNA: TGTGCCAGCAGCCGAGATACTAGCGGTTCCTCCTACAATGAGCAGTTCTTC. Residues: CASSRDTSGSSYNEQFF. The full variable domain, completed using reference TRBV14 and TRBJ2-1, is EAGVTQFPSHSVIEKGQTVTLRCDPISGHDNLYWYRRVMGKEIKFLLHFVKESKQDESGMPNNRFLAERTGGTYSTLKVQPAELEDSGVYFCASSRDTSGSSYNEQFFGPGTRLTVL.

The chain recombines TRBV5-1 with TRBJ2-2; tentatively, D is TRBD1 (7 bases). The CDR3 runs to 16 residues. In germline, CDR1 is SGHRS, CDR2 YFSETQ. V lost 0 bases and J 5 bases, leaving 14 bases between the germline ends. CDR3 DNA: TGCGCCAGCAGCTTGGACCGGGCAGGGGGGACCGGGGAGCTGTTTTTT. As protein: CASSLDRAGGTGELFF.

The rearrangement links TRBV9 to TRBJ1-1; no definite D call. V was shortened by 0 bases and J by 3 bases, with 9 bases between the two germline ends. The CDR3 has 14 amino acids. Germline V CDR1 and CDR2: SGDLS, YYNGEE. In DNA form, the CDR3 reads TGTGCCAGCAGCGTAGGAGCGGACGACACTGAAGCTTTCTTT. Protein sequence: CASSVGADDTEAFF. Full variable domain (outside the CDR3, taken from reference TRBV9 and TRBJ1-1): DSGVTQTPKHLITATGQRVTLRCSPRSGDLSVYWYQQSLDQGLQFLIQYYNGEERAKGNILERFSAQQFPDLHSELNLSSLELGDSALYFCASSVGADDTEAFFGQGTRLTVV.

This clone was recorded only once. J is TRBJ2-7 and V is TRBV7-2; 11 bases map to TRBD2. J gave up 3 bases and V 4 bases, and 8 bases lay outside the gene matches. CDR1 and CDR2 (germline): SGHTA, FQGNSA. This CDR3 region has 16 residues. The CDR3 here is CASSSFTSGSRYEQYF. CDR3 DNA: TGTGCCAGCAGCTCATTTACTAGCGGGAGTCGCTACGAGCAGTACTTC.

As regards this clone: The same CDR3 also results from other DNA sequences found in this sample. This chain uses TRBV5-1 with TRBJ1-2; D gene unclear. The CDR3 consists of 14 residues. CDR1 and CDR2 from the germline V gene are SGHRS and YFSETQ. Trimming pared 3 bases from V and 4 bases from J, leaving 13 bases between. For the CDR3, the DNA is TGCGCCAGCAGCTCGACGGGGAGCGCCTATGGCTACACCTTC. Its protein product is CASSSTGSAYGYTF.

The chain has TRBV15 and TRBJ1-4; tentative D call: TRBD1 (5 bases). CDR1 and CDR2 from the germline V gene are LNHNV and YYDKDF (reference sequence). V gave up 1 base and J gave up 2 bases, with 11 bases separating them. The CDR3 spans 16 residues. For the CDR3, the DNA is TGTGCCACCAGCAGAGGACCTCGGGGGACTAATGAAAAACTGTTTTTT. Protein: CATSRGPRGTNEKLFF.

The DNA for the CDR3 is TGCGCCAGCAACCCGGAGGGGGCGGATTTCTATGGCTACACCTTC. Protein product: CASNPEGADFYGYTF. The rearrangement links TRBV5-1 to TRBJ1-2; 7 positions agree with TRBD1. The V gene's germline CDR1 is SGHRS and CDR2 YFSETQ. V lost 6 bases and J lost 4; bases outside the gene matches: 12. This CDR3 region has 15 residues.

This clone was seen a single time. The chain couples TRBV11-2 to TRBJ2-1; 8 bases match TRBD1. V lost 5 bases, J lost 3 bases, and 6 bases stayed unmatched. Germline V gene sequence: CDR1 SGHAT, CDR2 FQNNGV. The CDR3 sequence is 15 residues long. Written as DNA, the CDR3 is TGTGCCAGCAGCGCTACCGGGACAGGCTACAATGAGCAGTTCTTC. Its protein is CASSATGTGYNEQFF.

Here the CDR3 DNA reads TGCGCCAGCAGCCGCGGACAGGAGGGGGTACATGAGCAGTTCTTC. Translated: CASSRGQEGVHEQFF. This chain links TRBV5-1 with TRBJ2-1; D perhaps matches TRBD1 (7 bases). The length of the CDR3 is 15 residues. Trimming cost V 4 bases and J 8 bases, with 19 bases left between them. Germline V gives CDR1 SGHRS, CDR2 YFSETQ.

This sequence joins TRBV7-9 and TRBJ1-4, with 7 bases matching TRBD1. Germline V gene lookup returns CDR1 SEHNR and CDR2 FQNEAQ (reference sequence). The ends lost 4 bases at V and 2 bases at J; junction bases unmatched: 4. This CDR3 spans 15 amino acids. CDR3 protein: CASSSRGPTNEKLFF. The DNA of the CDR3 is TGTGCCAGCAGCTCAAGGGGGCCGACTAATGAAAAACTGTTTTTT. Using reference TRBV7-9 and TRBJ1-4 for the parts outside the CDR3, the full variable domain is DTGVSQNPRHKITKRGQNVTFRCDPISEHNRLYWYRQTLGQGPEFLTYFQNEAQLEKSRLLSDRFSAERPKGSFSTLEIQRTEQGDSAMYLCASSSRGPTNEKLFFGSGTQLSVL.

The rearrangement links TRBV28 to TRBJ2-7; 8 bases align to TRBD1. Trimming at V came to 3 bases and at J to 5 bases, leaving 9 bases not matched to a gene. The CDR3 loop spans 15 amino acids. From germline, CDR1 is MDHEN and CDR2 SYDVKM. The CDR3 bases are TGTGCCAGCAGTTTCCCGGGACAGGTGAGGAACGAGCAGTACTTC. The encoded protein is CASSFPGQVRNEQYF.

The chain recombines TRBV9 with TRBJ2-6; D uncertain. The V and J ends lost 0 bases and 0 bases respectively, with 13 bases between them. This CDR3 comprises 18 residues. Germline V gene data show CDR1 as SGDLS and CDR2 as YYNGEE. CDR3 region: CASSVAWQSFSGANVLTF. For the CDR3, the DNA is TGTGCCAGCAGCGTAGCTTGGCAGTCGTTCTCTGGGGCCAACGTCCTGACTTTC. Combining the CDR3 with reference TRBV9 and TRBJ2-6 gives the whole variable domain DSGVTQTPKHLITATGQRVTLRCSPRSGDLSVYWYQQSLDQGLQFLIQYYNGEERAKGNILERFSAQQFPDLHSELNLSSLELGDSALYFCASSVAWQSFSGANVLTFGAGSRLTVL.

The genes are TRBV18 and TRBJ1-2, with 10 positions matching TRBD1. Germline V gives CDR1 KGHSH, CDR2 LQKENI. The V and J ends lost 3 bases and 4 bases, in that order; junction bases with no gene match: 2. There are 14 residues in the CDR3. CDR3: CASSPRTGGYGYTF. The CDR3 DNA reads TGTGCCAGCTCACCTAGGACAGGGGGCTATGGCTACACCTTC.

The rearrangement uses TRBV18 and TRBJ1-3, with D possibly TRBD1 on 6 matching bases. CDR3 length: 14 residues. The V gene's germline CDR1 is KGHSH and CDR2 LQKENI. Trimming removed 3 bases at V and 3 bases at J, with 9 bases between. CDR3 sequence reads: CASSPDRSGNTIYF. In nucleotides, the CDR3 is TGTGCCAGCTCACCGGACAGAAGTGGAAACACCATATATTTT.

The J gene is TRBJ2-4, the V gene TRBV27; 9 nucleotides align to TRBD2. CDR1 and CDR2 (germline): MNHEY, SMNVEV (reference sequence). The V and J ends lost 4 bases and 2 bases, in that order; junction bases with no gene match: 9. CDR3 length equals 17 residues. The CDR3 region has the DNA TGTGCCAGCAGTTCCTACTCGGCTAGCGGGACCAAAAACATTCAGTACTTC. Its translation: CASSSYSASGTKNIQYF.

The chain combines TRBV28 with TRBJ2-6; the match to TRBD1 covers 7 bases. The length of the CDR3 is 15 residues. Per germline, CDR1 MDHEN and CDR2 SYDVKM. The V segment lost 6 bases and the J segment 2 bases; nucleotides outside the gene matches: 4. The CDR3 spells CASSKQGPGANVLTF. The CDR3 DNA reads as TGTGCCAGCAGCAAACAGGGGCCTGGGGCCAACGTCCTGACTTTC.

As for this clone: This CDR3 is also generated by other DNA sequences in the sample. Here the CDR3 DNA reads TGTGCCAGCTCACCAGGACAGGGCTCCTACAATGAGCAGTTCTTC. Its translation: CASSPGQGSYNEQFF. The genes are TRBV18 and TRBJ2-1; TRBD1 agrees at 8 bases. The CDR3 is 15 amino acids. Looked up from germline, CDR1 is KGHSH and CDR2 is LQKENI. After removal of 2 bases from V and 0 bases from J, the junction contained 0 bases not matched to a gene.

This rearrangement joins TRBV9 to TRBJ2-1; 11 positions match TRBD2. With V trimmed by 4 bases and J by 9 bases, 12 bases remained unmatched. CDR3 length equals 16 residues. The V gene's germline CDR1 is SGDLS and CDR2 YYNGEE. In DNA, the CDR3 is TGTGCCAGCAGCAGCTATAGCGGGAGGGCCGTTATTGAGCAGTTCTTC. This gives the protein CASSSYSGRAVIEQFF.

V gene TRBV5-6 combines with J gene TRBJ1-2; D unresolved. The V gene's germline CDR1 is SGHDT and CDR2 YYEEEE. V was cut by 4 bases and J by 4 bases, with 23 bases left in between. There are 17 residues in the CDR3. CDR3 protein: CASSTFLLESPRYGYTF. The CDR3 coding sequence is TGTGCCAGCAGCACATTCCTCTTGGAGAGTCCGCGCTATGGCTACACCTTC.

The rearrangement links TRBV7-8 to TRBJ1-5; TRBD1 might be the D (5 bases). This CDR3 has 15 residues. V lost 1 base and J 11 bases, leaving 18 bases between the germline ends. Per the germline V gene, CDR1 is SGHVS and CDR2 is FQNEAQ. The CDR3 DNA is TGTGCCAGCAGCTTAGTACCGGCAGAGAAAGGGGCCCAGCATTTT. Its translation is CASSLVPAEKGAQHF.

The rearrangement joins TRBV11-2 to TRBJ2-5; weak D call: TRBD2 (5 bases). Trimming left V 1 base short and J 9 bases short, with 15 bases between. The CDR3 covers 14 residues. CDR1 is SGHAT and CDR2 is FQNNGV in the germline V gene. This chain's CDR3 is CASSLVVNAGAQYF. CDR3 coding DNA: TGTGCCAGCAGCTTAGTTGTTAACGCCGGGGCCCAGTACTTC.

The count of this clone is one. The V and J genes are TRBV11-2 and TRBJ1-2; TRBD1 agrees at 7 bases. In germline, CDR1 is SGHAT, CDR2 FQNNGV. J was trimmed by 5 bases and V by 4 bases; bases with no gene match: 4. The CDR3 is 13 amino acids. The CDR3 loop is CASSYDRVYGYTF. CDR3 coding DNA: TGTGCCAGCAGCTACGACAGGGTGTATGGCTACACCTTC.

The chain recombines TRBV19 with TRBJ1-2; maybe TRBD1 (6 bases). Trimming cost V 6 bases and J 8 bases, with 19 bases left between them. Germline V gene sequence: CDR1 LNHDA, CDR2 SQIVND (reference sequence). The CDR3 spans 14 residues. CDR3 residues: CASSPGTSRWGYTF. The CDR3 nucleotides read TGTGCCAGTAGCCCCGGGACAAGCAGGTGGGGCTACACCTTC.

In this sample, this clone turned up once. This chain joins TRBV2 and TRBJ1-2; D ambiguous. The CDR3 is 13 amino acids. The germline CDR1 and CDR2 sequences are SNHLY and FYNNEI. Trimming pared 3 bases from V and 4 bases from J, leaving 9 bases between. The CDR3 DNA follows: TGTGCCAGCAGTGAGCAACTGAGCTATGGCTACACCTTC. Translated, it gives CASSEQLSYGYTF. The whole variable domain, filled in from reference TRBV2 and TRBJ1-2, reads EPEVTQTPSHQVTQMGQEVILRCVPISNHLYFYWYRQILGQKVEFLVSFYNNEISEKSEIFDDQFSVERPDGSNFTLKIRSTKLEDSAMYFCASSEQLSYGYTFGSGTRLTVV.

The V gene is TRBV2, the J gene TRBJ2-5; TRBD2 aligns across 7 bases. V dropped 7 bases and J dropped 2; count of bases not matched to a gene: 7. CDR1 SNHLY and CDR2 FYNNEI come from the germline V gene. The CDR3 length is 14 residues. This chain's CDR3 is CASNAGVGQETQYF. CDR3 sequence (DNA): TGTGCCAGCAATGCGGGAGTGGGGCAAGAGACCCAGTACTTC.

The genes are TRBV27 and TRBJ2-3; D might be TRBD1 (7 bases). CDR1 MNHEY and CDR2 SMNVEV come from the germline V gene (reference sequence). V was clipped by 9 bases and J by 4 bases, with 17 bases between them. This CDR3 contains 14 residues. In DNA form, the CDR3 reads TGTGCCAGTAGCAGGGGGGCGCTACCAGATACGCAGTATTTT. The encoded protein is CASSRGALPDTQYF.

CDR3 DNA sequence: TGTGCCAGCAGCGTATCAAGTAAACCGTGGGCTAGCGGGAGGGATAGCACAGATACGCAGTATTTT. Residues: CASSVSSKPWASGRDSTDTQYF. V is TRBV9 and J is TRBJ2-3; 12 bases align to TRBD2. J was trimmed by 0 bases and V by 1 base; bases with no gene match: 18. Looked up from germline, CDR1 is SGDLS and CDR2 is YYNGEE. CDR3 length: 22 residues. The full variable domain, its missing parts supplied by reference TRBV9 and TRBJ2-3, is DSGVTQTPKHLITATGQRVTLRCSPRSGDLSVYWYQQSLDQGLQFLIQYYNGEERAKGNILERFSAQQFPDLHSELNLSSLELGDSALYFCASSVSSKPWASGRDSTDTQYFGPGTRLTVL.

This chain joins TRBV5-1 and TRBJ2-7, with 7 nucleotides matching TRBD1. This CDR3 is built from 15 residues. CDR1 and CDR2 (germline): SGHRS, YFSETQ. The J segment lost 6 bases and the V segment lost 3 bases, leaving 12 bases of the junction unmatched. The CDR3 coding sequence is TGCGCCAGCAGCTACAACCGGGACAGTCCCCTCGAGCAGTACTTC. It codes for CASSYNRDSPLEQYF.

This clone has only one observation. The CDR3 DNA sequence: TGTGCCACCAGAGCCTGGGGCTCAGATACGCAGTATTTT. Translated: CATRAWGSDTQYF. The chain uses TRBV15 and TRBJ2-3; the D gene is possibly TRBD1 (5 bases). The CDR3 totals 13 residues. CDR1 and CDR2 from the germline V gene are LNHNV and YYDKDF (reference sequence). Trimming removed 6 bases from V and 4 bases from J, with 11 bases in between.